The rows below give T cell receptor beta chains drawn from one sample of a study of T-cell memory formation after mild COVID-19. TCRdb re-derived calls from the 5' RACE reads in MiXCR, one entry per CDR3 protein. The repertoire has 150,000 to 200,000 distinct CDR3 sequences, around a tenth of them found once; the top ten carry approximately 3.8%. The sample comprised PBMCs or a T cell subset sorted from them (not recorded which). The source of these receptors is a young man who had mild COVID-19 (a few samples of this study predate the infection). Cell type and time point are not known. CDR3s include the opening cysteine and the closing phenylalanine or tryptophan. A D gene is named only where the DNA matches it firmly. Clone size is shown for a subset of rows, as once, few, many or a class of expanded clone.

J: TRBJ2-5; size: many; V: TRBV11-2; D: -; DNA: TGTGCCAGCAGCTTAGGCTTAGAAGAGACCCAGTACTTC; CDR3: CASSLGLEETQYF
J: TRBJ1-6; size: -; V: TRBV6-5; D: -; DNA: TGTGCCAGCAGTTTCCAGACTAAAGGTTCACCCCTCCACTTT; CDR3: CASSFQTKGSPLHF
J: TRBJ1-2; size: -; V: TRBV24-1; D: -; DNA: TGTGCCACCAGTGTCGGCAGGAACTATGGCTACACCTTC; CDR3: CATSVGRNYGYTF
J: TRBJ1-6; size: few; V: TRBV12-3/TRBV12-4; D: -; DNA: TGTGCCAGCAGTTTAATGGGCGGAGTGGGATCACCCCTCCACTTT; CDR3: CASSLMGGVGSPLHF
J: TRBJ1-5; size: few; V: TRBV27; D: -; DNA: TGTGCCAGCAGCCCCTTGGGGTTTAGCAATCAGCCCCAGCATTTT; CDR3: CASSPLGFSNQPQHF
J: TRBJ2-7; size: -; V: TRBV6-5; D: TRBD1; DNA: TGTGCCAGCCGACATGGGACAGGGAAATCCTACGAGCAGTACTTC; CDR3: CASRHGTGKSYEQYF
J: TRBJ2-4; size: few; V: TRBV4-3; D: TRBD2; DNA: TGCGCCAGCAGCCAGGAACCTCGTGCGGGGGGGCGGGAAAACATTCAGTACTTC; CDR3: CASSQEPRAGGRENIQYF
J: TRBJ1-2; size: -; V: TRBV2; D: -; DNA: TGTGCCAGCAGGGAAGGGCAGGGTCGTGGCTACACCTTC; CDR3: CASREGQGRGYTF
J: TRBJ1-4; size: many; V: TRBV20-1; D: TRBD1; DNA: TGCAGTGCCCGGGACAGCCTTAATGAAAAACTGTTTTTT; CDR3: CSARDSLNEKLFF
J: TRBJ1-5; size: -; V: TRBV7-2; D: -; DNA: TGTGCCAGCAGCTTACAGTCAGGGGTCGGTCAGCCCCAGCATTTT; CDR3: CASSLQSGVGQPQHF
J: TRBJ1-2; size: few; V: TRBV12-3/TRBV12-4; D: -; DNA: TGTGCCAGCACCTTTTTCGGGAGCTCACCCTACACCTTC; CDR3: CASTFFGSSPYTF
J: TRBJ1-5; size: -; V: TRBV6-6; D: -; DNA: TGTGCCAGCAGTTATAGGACACATTCTCAGCCCCAGCATTTT; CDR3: CASSYRTHSQPQHF
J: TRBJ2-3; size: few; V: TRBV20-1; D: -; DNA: TGCAGTGCTAGGGGCCGCAATGGGGGCACAGATACGCAGTATTTT; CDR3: CSARGRNGGTDTQYF
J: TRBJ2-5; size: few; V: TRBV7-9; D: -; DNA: TGTGCCAGCAGCTTAGGTGCGGTGGAGACCCAGTACTTC; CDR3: CASSLGAVETQYF
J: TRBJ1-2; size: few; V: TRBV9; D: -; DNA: TGTGCCAGCAGCGTAGCTTCGGACAGCTTTGTCAACTATGGCTACACCTTC; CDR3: CASSVASDSFVNYGYTF
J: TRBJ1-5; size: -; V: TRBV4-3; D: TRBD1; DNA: TGCGCCAGCAGCCTCAACAGGGGTAGCAATCAGCCCCAGCATTTT; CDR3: CASSLNRGSNQPQHF